These 18 T cell receptor beta chains originate from one sample sequenced in a study of blood T cell repertoires in COVID-19. Profiled with immunoSEQ multiplex PCR; TCRdb holds only in-frame clones, not every one. The sample holds about 330,000 clones, about 87% seen once. Sequenced input: PBMCs or T cells enriched from blood (not recorded which). Receptors were obtained from a young woman who had recovered from COVID-19.

This rearrangement joins TRBV3-1 (or the pseudogene TRBV3-2) to TRBJ2-5; 8 nucleotides line up with TRBD2. Germline assignment: CDR1 LGHDT and CDR2 YNNKEL (reference sequence). J was trimmed by 5 bases and V by 3 bases; bases with no gene match: 8. CDR3 length: 15 amino acids. This CDR3 reads CASSHQWSGGETQYF. The CDR3 DNA sequence: TGTGCCAGCAGCCACCAATGGAGCGGGGGCGAGACCCAGTACTTC.

Of note for this clone: The same CDR3 arises from other DNA sequences in this sample as well. The J gene is TRBJ2-7, the V gene TRBV20-1, with D possibly TRBD2 on 5 matching bases. CDR1 is DFQATT, CDR2 SNEGSKA, per germline (reference sequence). CDR3 length: 11 amino acids. V lost 3 bases and J 3 bases, leaving 6 bases between the germline ends. Here the CDR3 reads CSARGSYEQYF. The CDR3 DNA follows: TGCAGTGCTAGGGGGAGCTACGAGCAGTACTTC.

This rearrangement joins TRBV7-9 to TRBJ1-1; D is undetermined. The CDR3 extends over 14 amino acids. Germline V gives CDR1 SEHNR, CDR2 FQNEAQ (reference sequence). V gave up 5 bases and J gave up 1 base, with 11 bases separating them. CDR3 in DNA: TGTGCCAGCAGCCCTTCTCCAGGGAACACTGAAGCTTTCTTT. This codes for CASSPSPGNTEAFF.

Note on this clone: Sequence at one end of the junction differs from germline and may be a read error. This sample also contains other DNA sequences that code for the same CDR3. The chain couples TRBV12-5 to TRBJ2-6, with 7 bases that match TRBD1. The CDR3 sequence is 18 residues long. Germline V CDR1 and CDR2: LGHNT, FRNRAP. The CDR3 spells CASGFQGEYNSGANVLTF. CDR3 nucleotides: TGTGCTAGTGGTTTTCAGGGGGAGTATAACTCTGGGGCTAACGTCCTGACTTTC.

The chain couples TRBV19 to TRBJ1-4; tentative D call: TRBD1 (6 bases). Germline loops: CDR1 LNHDA, CDR2 SQIVND (reference sequence). This CDR3 is 15 amino acids long. The V end lost 5 bases, the J end lost 3 bases, and 13 bases lay between the germline ends. CDR3 residues: CASSRWTASNEKLFF. DNA of the CDR3: TGTGCCAGTAGTCGGTGGACAGCGTCTAATGAAAAACTGTTTTTT.

This clone came up a few times. The rearrangement uses TRBV27 and TRBJ1-5; TRBD1 matches 8 bases. Trimming removed 4 bases from V and 4 bases from J; junction bases left unmatched: 6. The CDR3 extends over 15 amino acids. The germline gives CDR1 MNHEY, CDR2 SMNVEV (reference sequence). The CDR3 DNA reads as TGTGCCAGCAGTTATGCAGGGGGCTTGAATCAGCCCCAGCATTTT. Its translation is CASSYAGGLNQPQHF.

This sequence joins TRBV5-4 and TRBJ1-2, with 7 bases identical to TRBD1. The CDR3 totals 12 residues. CDR1 and CDR2 from the germline V gene are SGHNT and YYREEE (reference sequence). V shed 2 bases, J shed 8 bases, and the junction held 3 bases outside the gene matches. The CDR3 DNA is TGTGCCAGCAGCTTTGGGACAGAAGGCTACACCTTC. Translating it yields CASSFGTEGYTF.

The chain is built from TRBV6-2 or TRBV6-3 and TRBJ2-7, with D perhaps TRBD1 (6 bases). The CDR3 runs to 15 residues. Trimming cost V 6 bases and J 5 bases, with 20 bases left between them. CDR1 is MNHEY, CDR2 SVGEGT, per germline. The CDR3 is CASSSPGTPEDEQYF. The CDR3 bases are TGTGCCAGCAGCAGCCCCGGGACACCAGAGGACGAGCAGTACTTC.

This chain links TRBV2 with TRBJ2-7; 7 bases fit TRBD1. The CDR3 extends over 14 amino acids. V lost 4 bases and J lost 6; bases outside the gene matches: 9. Germline CDR1 is SNHLY and CDR2 is FYNNEI. In DNA, the CDR3 is TGTGCCAGCAGTGTGGGACAGTTAAGGGGCGAGCAGTACTTC. It codes for CASSVGQLRGEQYF.

Only one count was recorded for this clone. J is TRBJ1-1 and V is TRBV10-3; D gene ambiguous. From germline, CDR1 is ENHRY and CDR2 SYGVKD. This CDR3 contains 12 residues. Trimming took 4 bases from V and 2 from J, leaving 5 bases between them. The CDR3, as DNA: TGTGCCATCAGTGGAGAAAACACTGAAGCTTTCTTT. Its protein product is CAISGENTEAFF.

V usage is TRBV18 and J usage is TRBJ1-6, with 9 bases matching TRBD1. Germline V lookup: CDR1 KGHSH, CDR2 LQKENI. The length of the CDR3 is 15 residues. The J segment lost 14 bases and the V segment lost 3 bases, leaving 11 bases of the junction unmatched. The CDR3 sequence: CASSPTGTGTSALHF. CDR3 nucleotide sequence: TGTGCCAGCTCACCGACCGGGACAGGGACCTCAGCCCTCCACTTT.

The chain uses TRBV27 and TRBJ2-7; 7 bases line up with TRBD1. The CDR3 loop spans 12 amino acids. Germline V gene lookup returns CDR1 MNHEY and CDR2 SMNVEV (reference sequence). Trimming took 10 bases from V and 1 from J; bases not matched to a gene: 4. The CDR3 region is CATTGQSYEQYF. CDR3 DNA: TGTGCCACCACGGGACAGTCCTACGAGCAGTACTTC.

The chain recombines TRBV27 with TRBJ1-1; D call uncertain. This CDR3 comprises 14 residues. Deletions cut 2 bases from V and 5 bases from J, with 12 bases between. The germline CDR1 and CDR2 sequences are MNHEY and SMNVEV (reference sequence). The CDR3 nucleotides read TGTGCCAGCAGTTTAAGCCGCCGGGGAACTGAAGCTTTCTTT. Amino acids: CASSLSRRGTEAFF.

The chain recombines TRBV5-1 with TRBJ1-2; unclear D gene. Trimming cost V 0 bases and J 7 bases, with 10 bases left between them. From germline, CDR1 is SGHRS and CDR2 YFSETQ. The length of the CDR3 is 13 residues. The CDR3 region is CASSLVLSGGYTF. In DNA, the CDR3 is TGCGCCAGCAGCTTGGTACTATCCGGTGGCTACACCTTC.

V and J are TRBV28 and TRBJ1-4, with 8 bases lining up with TRBD1. This CDR3 is 15 amino acids long. Germline assignment: CDR1 MDHEN and CDR2 SYDVKM. With V trimmed by 5 bases and J by 4 bases, 6 bases remained unmatched. The CDR3 DNA sequence: TGTGCCAGCAGTCCCCACAGGGGGTTTAATGAAAAACTGTTTTTT. Translated, it gives CASSPHRGFNEKLFF. Combining the CDR3 with reference TRBV28 and TRBJ1-4 gives the whole variable domain DVKVTQSSRYLVKRTGEKVFLECVQDMDHENMFWYRQDPGLGLRLIYFSYDVKMKEKGDIPEGYSVSREKKERFSLILESASTNQTSMYLCASSPHRGFNEKLFFGSGTQLSVL.

This clone was seen only once. DNA for the CDR3: TGCGCCAGCAGCCAGGACCAGGGGACAACTAATGAAAAACTGTTTTTT. Amino acid sequence: CASSQDQGTTNEKLFF. The chain uses TRBV4-1 and TRBJ1-4; D possibly corresponds to TRBD1 (6 bases). This CDR3 region has 16 residues. CDR1 is MGHRA and CDR2 is YSYEKL in the germline V gene. Trimming shortened V by 3 bases and J by 0 bases, and 11 bases separated the two germline ends.

This chain links TRBV4-1 with TRBJ2-7; tentatively, D is TRBD2 (5 bases). Germline V lookup: CDR1 MGHRA, CDR2 YSYEKL. The CDR3 contains 20 residues. V dropped 2 bases and J dropped 3 bases, with 29 bases sitting between them. The CDR3 bases are TGCGCCAGCAGCCAAATTTTCTTATTGTCCAGGAGCGGACCCCGCTACGAGCAGTACTTC. Translation gives CASSQIFLLSRSGPRYEQYF.

The chain combines TRBV27 with TRBJ1-5; the match to TRBD1 covers 8 bases. Germline V lookup: CDR1 MNHEY, CDR2 SMNVEV (reference sequence). Trimming removed 3 bases from V and 6 bases from J; junction bases left unmatched: 7. This CDR3 region has 15 residues. The CDR3 nucleotides are TGTGCCAGCAGTTTCGGGCAGGGGGCGGGTCAGCCCCAGCATTTT. Translation: CASSFGQGAGQPQHF.